One T cell receptor (beta chain) is described in this entry. The source of the sample is a study of CD8 T cells in ankylosing spondylitis. TCRdb itself ran the 5' RACE reads through MiXCR, one entry per CDR3 protein. Of 150,000 to 200,000 distinct CDR3 sequences in the sample, about 32% are singletons; the top ten hold about 6%. The CDR3 loop spans 15 amino acids. Germline V gives CDR1 SSHAT, CDR2 FNYEAQ (reference sequence). The V end lost 5 bases, the J end lost 3 bases, and 16 bases lay between the germline ends. The sample comprised synovial fluid, either unsorted or a sorted T cell fraction (not recorded which). The clonotype comes from a male donor with ankylosing spondylitis. The chain employs TRBV7-7 and TRBJ2-5; the D is unclear. The CDR3 nucleotides read TGTGCCAGCAGCACATCCATTGGCCCCAAAGAGACCCAGTACTTC. Its protein is CASSTSIGPKETQYF. The complete variable domain, with remaining parts taken from reference TRBV7-7 and TRBJ2-5, reads GAGVSQSPRYKVTKRGQDVTLRCDPISSHATLYWYQQALGQGPEFLTYFNYEAQPDKSGLPSDRFSAERPEGSISTLTIQRTEQRDSAMYRCASSTSIGPKETQYFGPGTRLLVL.